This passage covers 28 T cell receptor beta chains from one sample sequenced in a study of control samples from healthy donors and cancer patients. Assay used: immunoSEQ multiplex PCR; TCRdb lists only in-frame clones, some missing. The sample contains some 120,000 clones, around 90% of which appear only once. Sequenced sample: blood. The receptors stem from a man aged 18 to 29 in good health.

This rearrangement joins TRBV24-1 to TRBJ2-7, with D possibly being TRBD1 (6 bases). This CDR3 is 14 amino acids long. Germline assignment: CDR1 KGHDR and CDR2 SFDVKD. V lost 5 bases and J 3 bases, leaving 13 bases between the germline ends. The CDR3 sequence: CATSAGDRSYEQYF. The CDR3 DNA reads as TGTGCCACCAGTGCAGGAGACAGGAGCTACGAGCAGTACTTC.

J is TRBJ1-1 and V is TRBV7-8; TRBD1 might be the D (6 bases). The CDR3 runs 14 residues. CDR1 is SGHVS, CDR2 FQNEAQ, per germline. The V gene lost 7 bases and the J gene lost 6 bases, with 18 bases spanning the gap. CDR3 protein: CASNKRGARAEAFF. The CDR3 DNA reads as TGTGCCAGCAACAAAAGGGGGGCAAGGGCTGAAGCTTTCTTT.

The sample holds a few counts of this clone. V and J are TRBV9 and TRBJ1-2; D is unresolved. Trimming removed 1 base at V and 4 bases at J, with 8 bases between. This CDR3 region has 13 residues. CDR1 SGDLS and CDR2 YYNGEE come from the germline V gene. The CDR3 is CASSVRKSYGYTF. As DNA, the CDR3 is TGTGCCAGCAGCGTAAGGAAATCCTATGGCTACACCTTC.

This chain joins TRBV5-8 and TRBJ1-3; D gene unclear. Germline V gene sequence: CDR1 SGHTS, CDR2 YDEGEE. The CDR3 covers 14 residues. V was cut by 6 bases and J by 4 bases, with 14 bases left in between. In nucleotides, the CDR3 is TGTGCCAGCACCGTGGCCACCTGGGGAAACACCATATATTTT. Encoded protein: CASTVATWGNTIYF. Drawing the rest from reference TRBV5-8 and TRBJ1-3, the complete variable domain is EAGVTQSPTHLIKTRGQQATLRCSPISGHTSVYWYQQALGLGLQFLLWYDEGEERNRGNFPPRFSGRQFPNYSSELNVNALELEDSALYLCASTVATWGNTIYFGEGSWLTVV.

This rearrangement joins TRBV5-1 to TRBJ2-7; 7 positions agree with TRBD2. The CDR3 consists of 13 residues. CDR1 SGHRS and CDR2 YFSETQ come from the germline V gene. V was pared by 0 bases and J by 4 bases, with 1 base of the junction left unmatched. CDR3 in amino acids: CASSLGEGYEQYF. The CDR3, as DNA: TGCGCCAGCAGCTTGGGGGAGGGATACGAGCAGTACTTC.

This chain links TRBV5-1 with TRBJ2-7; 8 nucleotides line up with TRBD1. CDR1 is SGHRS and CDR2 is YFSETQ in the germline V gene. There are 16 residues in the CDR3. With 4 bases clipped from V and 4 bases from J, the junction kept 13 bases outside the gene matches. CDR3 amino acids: CASSLAVGTGRYEQYF. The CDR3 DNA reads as TGCGCCAGCAGCCTCGCAGTCGGGACAGGCAGGTACGAGCAGTACTTC.

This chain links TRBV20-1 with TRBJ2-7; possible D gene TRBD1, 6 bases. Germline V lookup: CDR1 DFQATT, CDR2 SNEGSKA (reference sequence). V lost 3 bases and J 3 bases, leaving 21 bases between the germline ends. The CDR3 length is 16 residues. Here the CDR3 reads CSASATGTPTFYEQYF. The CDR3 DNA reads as TGCAGTGCTAGTGCTACAGGGACCCCCACCTTCTACGAGCAGTACTTC.

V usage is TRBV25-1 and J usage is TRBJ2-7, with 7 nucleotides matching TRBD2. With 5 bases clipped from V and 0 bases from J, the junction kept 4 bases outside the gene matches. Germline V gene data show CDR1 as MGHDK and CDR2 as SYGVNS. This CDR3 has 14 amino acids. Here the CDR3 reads CASSRGLSSYEQYF. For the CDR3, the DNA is TGTGCCAGCAGTCGGGGACTAAGCTCCTACGAGCAGTACTTC.

The CDR3 is CASSHAIDNEQFF. The CDR3 nucleotides read TGCGCCAGCAGCCATGCAATAGACAATGAGCAGTTCTTC. V usage is TRBV4-1 and J usage is TRBJ2-1; D not certain. Germline CDR1 reads MGHRA; CDR2 reads YSYEKL. The ends were cut back, 3 bases at V and 5 bases at J, with 8 bases in the middle. The CDR3 is made up of 13 amino acids.

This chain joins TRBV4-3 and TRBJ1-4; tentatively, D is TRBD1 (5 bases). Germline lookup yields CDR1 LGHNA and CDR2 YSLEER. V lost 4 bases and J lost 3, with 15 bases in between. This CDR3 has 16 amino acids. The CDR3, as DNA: TGCGCCAGCAGCCCGTACAGCGGGACCTCTAATGAAAAACTGTTTTTT. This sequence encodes CASSPYSGTSNEKLFF.

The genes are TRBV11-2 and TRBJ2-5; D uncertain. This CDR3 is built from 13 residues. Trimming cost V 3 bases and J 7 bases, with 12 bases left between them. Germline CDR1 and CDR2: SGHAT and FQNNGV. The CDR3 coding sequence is TGTGCCAGCAGCTTCGGCGGTGAAGGGACCCAGTACTTC. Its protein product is CASSFGGEGTQYF.

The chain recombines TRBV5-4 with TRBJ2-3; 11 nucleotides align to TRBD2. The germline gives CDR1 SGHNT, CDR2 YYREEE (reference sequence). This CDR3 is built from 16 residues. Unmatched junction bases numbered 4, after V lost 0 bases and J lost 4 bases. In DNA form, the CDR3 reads TGTGCCAGCAGCTTGGTTAGCGGGGGGGGTGCAGATACGCAGTATTTT. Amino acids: CASSLVSGGGADTQYF.

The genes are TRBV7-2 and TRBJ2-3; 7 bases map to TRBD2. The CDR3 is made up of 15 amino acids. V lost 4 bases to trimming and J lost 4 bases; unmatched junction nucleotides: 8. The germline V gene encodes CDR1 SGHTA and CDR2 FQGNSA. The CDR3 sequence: CASSSVGGRADTQYF. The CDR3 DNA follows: TGTGCCAGCAGCTCCGTGGGGGGGAGGGCAGATACGCAGTATTTT.

CDR3: CASSYRTGYEQYV. The CDR3, as DNA: TGTGCCAGCAGTTACCGGACAGGGTACGAGCAGTACGTC. This sequence joins TRBV6-2 or TRBV6-3 and TRBJ2-7, with 8 nucleotides matching TRBD1. The CDR3 runs 13 residues. Trimming cost V 2 bases and J 4 bases; bases outside gene matches: 1. Germline V gene sequence: CDR1 MNHEY, CDR2 SVGEGT.

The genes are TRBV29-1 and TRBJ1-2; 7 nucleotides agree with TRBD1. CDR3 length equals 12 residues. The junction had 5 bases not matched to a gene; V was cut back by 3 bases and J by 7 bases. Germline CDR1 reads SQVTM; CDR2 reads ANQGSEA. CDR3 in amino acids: CSVEKSGGGYTF. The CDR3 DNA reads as TGCAGCGTTGAGAAGTCAGGGGGTGGCTACACCTTC.

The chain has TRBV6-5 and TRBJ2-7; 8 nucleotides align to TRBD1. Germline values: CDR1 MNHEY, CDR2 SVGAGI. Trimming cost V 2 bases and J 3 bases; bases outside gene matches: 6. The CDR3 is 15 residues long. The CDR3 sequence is CASSYAQGQGYEQYF. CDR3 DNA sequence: TGTGCCAGCAGTTACGCACAAGGACAGGGCTACGAGCAGTACTTC.

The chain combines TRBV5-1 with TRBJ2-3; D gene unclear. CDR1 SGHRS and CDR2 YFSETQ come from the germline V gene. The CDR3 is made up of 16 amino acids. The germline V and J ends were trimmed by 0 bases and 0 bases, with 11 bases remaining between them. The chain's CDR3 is CASSLAGGESTDTQYF. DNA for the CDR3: TGCGCCAGCAGCTTGGCAGGCGGCGAGAGCACAGATACGCAGTATTTT.

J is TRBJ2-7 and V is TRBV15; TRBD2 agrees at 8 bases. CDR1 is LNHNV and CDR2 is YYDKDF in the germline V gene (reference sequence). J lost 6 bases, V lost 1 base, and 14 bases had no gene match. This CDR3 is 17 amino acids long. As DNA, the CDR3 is TGTGCCACCAGCAGAGTCTGGACGGGAGGGCGTCCGGGCGAGCAGTACGTC. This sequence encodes CATSRVWTGGRPGEQYV.

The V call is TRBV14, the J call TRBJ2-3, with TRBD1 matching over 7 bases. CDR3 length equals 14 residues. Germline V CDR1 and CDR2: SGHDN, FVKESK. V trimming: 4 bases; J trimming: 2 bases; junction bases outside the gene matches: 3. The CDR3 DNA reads TGTGCCAGCAGCCCGGGGACAGCCACAGATACGCAGTATTTT. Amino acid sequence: CASSPGTATDTQYF.

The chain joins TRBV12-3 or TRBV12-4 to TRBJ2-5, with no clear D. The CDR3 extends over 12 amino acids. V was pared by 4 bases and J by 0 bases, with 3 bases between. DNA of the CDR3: TGTGCCAGCAGTTATAACCAAGAGACCCAGTACTTC. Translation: CASSYNQETQYF.

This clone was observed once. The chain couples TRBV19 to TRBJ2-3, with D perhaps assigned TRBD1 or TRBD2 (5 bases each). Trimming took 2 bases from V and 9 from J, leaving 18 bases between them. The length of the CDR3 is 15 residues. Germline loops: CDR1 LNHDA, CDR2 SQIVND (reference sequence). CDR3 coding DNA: TGTGCCAGTAGTATATTTTCGGGGCCTGAGGGGACGCAGTATTTT. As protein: CASSIFSGPEGTQYF.

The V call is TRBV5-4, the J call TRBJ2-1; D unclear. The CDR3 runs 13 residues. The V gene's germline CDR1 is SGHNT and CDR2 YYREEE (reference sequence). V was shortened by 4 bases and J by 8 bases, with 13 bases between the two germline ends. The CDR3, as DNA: TGTGCCAGCAGCCCGCTGTTATGGGATGAGCAGTTCTTC. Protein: CASSPLLWDEQFF.

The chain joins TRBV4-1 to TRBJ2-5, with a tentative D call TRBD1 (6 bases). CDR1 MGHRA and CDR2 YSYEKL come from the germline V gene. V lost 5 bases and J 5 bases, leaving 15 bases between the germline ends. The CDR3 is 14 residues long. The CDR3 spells CASSMGAVRETQYF. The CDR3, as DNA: TGCGCCAGCAGCATGGGGGCGGTCCGGGAGACCCAGTACTTC.

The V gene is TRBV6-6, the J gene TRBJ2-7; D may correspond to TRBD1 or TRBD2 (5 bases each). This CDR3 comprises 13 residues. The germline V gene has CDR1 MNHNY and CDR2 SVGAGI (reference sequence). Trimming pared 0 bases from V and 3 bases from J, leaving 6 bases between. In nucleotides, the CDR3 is TGTGCCAGCAGTTACTCGGGGGTCTACGAGCAGTACTTC. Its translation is CASSYSGVYEQYF.

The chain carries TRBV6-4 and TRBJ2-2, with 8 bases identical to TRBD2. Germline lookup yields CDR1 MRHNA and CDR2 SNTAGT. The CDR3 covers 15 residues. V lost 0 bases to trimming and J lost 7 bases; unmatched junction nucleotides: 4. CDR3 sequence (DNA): TGTGCCAGCAGTGACTCTAGCGGGGCCGGCGGGGAGCTGTTTTTT. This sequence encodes CASSDSSGAGGELFF.

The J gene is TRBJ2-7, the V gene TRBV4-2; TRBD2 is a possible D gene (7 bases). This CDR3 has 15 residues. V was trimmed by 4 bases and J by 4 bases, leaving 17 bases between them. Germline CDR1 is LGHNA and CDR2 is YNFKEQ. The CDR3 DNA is TGTGCCAGCAGCCCCAGGGCGGGGGCGGGATACGAGCAGTACTTC. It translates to CASSPRAGAGYEQYF.

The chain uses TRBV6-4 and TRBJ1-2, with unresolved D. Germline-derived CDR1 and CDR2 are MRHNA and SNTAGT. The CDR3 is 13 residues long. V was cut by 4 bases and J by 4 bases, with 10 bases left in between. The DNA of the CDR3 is TGTGCCAGCAGTGCCGGACCGCGCTATGGCTACACCTTC. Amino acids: CASSAGPRYGYTF.

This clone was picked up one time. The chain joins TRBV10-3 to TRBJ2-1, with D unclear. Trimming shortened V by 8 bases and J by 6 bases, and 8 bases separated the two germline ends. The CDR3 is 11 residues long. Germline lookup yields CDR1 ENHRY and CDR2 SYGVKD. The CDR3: CAIGVSNEQFF. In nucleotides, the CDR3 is TGTGCCATCGGGGTCAGCAATGAGCAGTTCTTC.